The 10 T cell receptor beta chains below were found in one sample sequenced in a study of T-cell memory formation after mild COVID-19. TCRdb passed the 5' RACE reads through MiXCR, listing each CDR3 protein once. The sample includes some 320,000 distinct CDR3 sequences, around 15% of them seen just once. Source material: PBMCs or a T cell subset sorted from them (not recorded which). The receptors were gathered from a man between 18 and 35 years old who had mild COVID-19 (a few samples of this study predate the infection). Cell type and time point are not known.

V and J are TRBV5-1 and TRBJ2-2, with D uncertain. Germline V CDR1 and CDR2: SGHRS, YFSETQ. The ends were cut back, 6 bases at V and 2 bases at J, with 14 bases in the middle. The CDR3 spans 15 residues. The CDR3 nucleotides are TGCGCCAGCAAGAGGATCGGCGGCAACACCGGGGAGCTGTTTTTT. It encodes CASKRIGGNTGELFF.

This clonotype was observed a few times. V and J are TRBV19 and TRBJ2-1; TRBD1 agrees at 8 bases. Unmatched junction bases numbered 7, after V lost 10 bases and J lost 2 bases. The CDR3 is made up of 14 amino acids. The germline gives CDR1 LNHDA, CDR2 SQIVND (reference sequence). The CDR3 DNA is TGTGCCATAGGACAGGGTCCAGCCTACAATGAGCAGTTCTTC. Translation gives CAIGQGPAYNEQFF.

The rearrangement links TRBV9 to TRBJ1-1, with no clear D. Germline CDR1 and CDR2: SGDLS and YYNGEE. Trimming took 4 bases from V and 1 from J, leaving 11 bases between them. The CDR3 runs to 14 residues. The CDR3 protein is CASSKRTGNTEAFF. The CDR3 DNA reads as TGTGCCAGCAGCAAGCGGACGGGGAACACTGAAGCTTTCTTT. The entire variable domain, with the rest obtained from reference TRBV9 and TRBJ1-1, is as follows: DSGVTQTPKHLITATGQRVTLRCSPRSGDLSVYWYQQSLDQGLQFLIQYYNGEERAKGNILERFSAQQFPDLHSELNLSSLELGDSALYFCASSKRTGNTEAFFGQGTRLTVV.

This chain uses TRBV6-5 with TRBJ2-1; weak D call: TRBD2 (6 bases). The germline gives CDR1 MNHEY, CDR2 SVGAGI. CDR3 length: 11 residues. V was trimmed by 6 bases and J by 10 bases, leaving 10 bases between them. CDR3 sequence (DNA): TGTGCCAGCAGAAACGGGGGAGAGCAGTTCTTC. It translates to CASRNGGEQFF.

In its sample, this clonotype was seen a few times. J is TRBJ2-5 and V is TRBV7-9; 10 nucleotides match TRBD1. CDR1 and CDR2 from the germline V gene are SEHNR and FQNEAQ (reference sequence). The CDR3 is 15 amino acids. After removal of 5 bases from V and 5 bases from J, the junction contained 8 bases not matched to a gene. The CDR3 loop reads CASSQAGQGIETQYF. The CDR3 DNA reads TGTGCCAGCAGCCAGGCGGGACAGGGGATCGAGACCCAGTACTTC.

The rearrangement uses TRBV11-2 and TRBJ1-1; D is undetermined. CDR3 length: 15 amino acids. From germline, CDR1 is SGHAT and CDR2 FQNNGV. Trimming took off 4 bases at V and 3 bases at J, with 15 bases between the two ends. The CDR3 sequence is CASSSNSGSDTEAFF. DNA for the CDR3: TGTGCCAGCAGCTCAAATAGTGGGTCTGACACTGAAGCTTTCTTT.

V is TRBV15 and J is TRBJ2-1; D gene ambiguous. Germline V gives CDR1 LNHNV, CDR2 YYDKDF (reference sequence). The CDR3 contains 14 residues. The V and J ends lost 0 bases and 6 bases respectively, with 9 bases between them. The CDR3 is CATSREAGGNEQFF. The CDR3 DNA sequence: TGTGCCACCAGCAGAGAGGCAGGCGGCAATGAGCAGTTCTTC.

This chain uses TRBV5-1 with TRBJ2-7; 13 bases are shared with TRBD2. Germline-derived CDR1 and CDR2 are SGHRS and YFSETQ. V gave up 4 bases and J gave up 2 bases; unmatched junction bases: 6. The CDR3 loop spans 16 amino acids. This CDR3 reads CASSGRTSGRAYEQYF. The CDR3 DNA reads TGCGCCAGCAGCGGGCGGACTAGCGGGAGAGCCTACGAGCAGTACTTC.

The V gene is TRBV4-3, the J gene TRBJ2-4; possible D gene TRBD2, 6 bases. The CDR3 is made up of 16 amino acids. CDR1 is LGHNA, CDR2 YSLEER, per germline. The V end was cut by 0 bases, the J end by 9 bases, with 18 bases between. The DNA for the CDR3 is TGCGCCAGCAGCCAAGATCTTGTCGCGGGGTCGGCCATTCAGTACTTC. Its translation: CASSQDLVAGSAIQYF.

The chain joins TRBV4-1 to TRBJ2-7, with 9 positions matching TRBD2. Trimming cost V 3 bases and J 3 bases; bases outside gene matches: 6. CDR1 is MGHRA, CDR2 YSYEKL, per germline. This CDR3 comprises 15 residues. The chain's CDR3 is CASSQRVLAGYEQYF. DNA of the CDR3: TGCGCCAGCAGCCAGAGGGTACTAGCGGGCTACGAGCAGTACTTC.